Listed below are T cell receptor beta chains from one sample, sequenced in a study of T cell responses to AZD1222 COVID-19 vaccine. Measured with immunoSEQ multiplex PCR; TCRdb has only the in-frame clones, and not every one. The sample lists 100,000 or so clones, approximately 90% occurring once. Source: peripheral blood, taken on day 0 of AZD1222 vaccination. These receptors came from an adult in good health. Each CDR3 is given with its conserved first and last residue. Each record gives: clone size, D gene, V gene, J gene, CDR3 DNA, CDR3 protein. A D gene is named only where the DNA matches it firmly. Clone sizes are given selectively: once, few, many, or a class where the clone is expanded.

clone_size: .; d_call: .; v_call: TRBV5-1; j_call: TRBJ1-2; cdr3_nt: TGCGCCAGCAGCTCCTTGGGGCAGGGTGGTTATGGCTACACCTTC; cdr3_aa: CASSSLGQGGYGYTF
clone_size: .; d_call: .; v_call: TRBV18; j_call: TRBJ1-4; cdr3_nt: TGTGCCAGCTCACCCTTGGGGACGGATTATAATGAAAAACTGTTTTTT; cdr3_aa: CASSPLGTDYNEKLFF
clone_size: few; d_call: .; v_call: TRBV7-9; j_call: TRBJ1-6; cdr3_nt: TGTGCCAGCACCATAACAGGGATGAGGTCCTATAATTCACCCCTCCACTTT; cdr3_aa: CASTITGMRSYNSPLHF
clone_size: .; d_call: TRBD1; v_call: TRBV5-1; j_call: TRBJ1-1; cdr3_nt: TGCGCCAGCAAGTCAGGGGGGGACACTGAAGCTTTCTTT; cdr3_aa: CASKSGGDTEAFF
clone_size: once; d_call: TRBD1; v_call: TRBV5-8; j_call: TRBJ1-6; cdr3_nt: TGTGCCAGCAGCACGGGACAGAATTCACCCCTCCACTTT; cdr3_aa: CASSTGQNSPLHF
clone_size: .; d_call: .; v_call: TRBV5-1; j_call: TRBJ2-1; cdr3_nt: TGCGCCAGCAGCGCCCAAGAGGGGCCGGTTGGCAATGAGCAGTTCTTC; cdr3_aa: CASSAQEGPVGNEQFF
clone_size: .; d_call: TRBD1; v_call: TRBV11-2; j_call: TRBJ1-2; cdr3_nt: TGTGCCAGCAGCTTGACAGGGATGGACGGCTACACCTTC; cdr3_aa: CASSLTGMDGYTF
clone_size: .; d_call: .; v_call: TRBV5-8; j_call: TRBJ2-1; cdr3_nt: TGTGCCAGCAGATCTGACACTGGAGGGGGCAATGAGCAGTTCTTC; cdr3_aa: CASRSDTGGGNEQFF
clone_size: .; d_call: .; v_call: TRBV7-3; j_call: TRBJ2-3; cdr3_nt: TGTGCCAGCAGCCACCCCACAGATACGCAGTATTTT; cdr3_aa: CASSHPTDTQYF
clone_size: .; d_call: .; v_call: TRBV7-6; j_call: TRBJ1-1; cdr3_nt: TGTGCCAGCAGCTTAGTGGAGAACACTGAAGCTTTCTTT; cdr3_aa: CASSLVENTEAFF
clone_size: .; d_call: TRBD1; v_call: TRBV18; j_call: TRBJ1-3; cdr3_nt: TGTGCCAGCTCACCACCGGTTTTGGGGACAGGGCCTGGAAACACCATATATTTT; cdr3_aa: CASSPPVLGTGPGNTIYF
clone_size: .; d_call: .; v_call: TRBV12-3/TRBV12-4; j_call: TRBJ2-3; cdr3_nt: TGTGCCAGCAGTAGCAGAGGGACAGATACGCAGTATTTT; cdr3_aa: CASSSRGTDTQYF
clone_size: .; d_call: .; v_call: TRBV6-1; j_call: TRBJ1-6; cdr3_nt: TGTGCCAGCAGTGAATTACCGGGGGGCGGAGACTCCTATAATTCACCCCTCCACTTT; cdr3_aa: CASSELPGGGDSYNSPLHF
clone_size: .; d_call: .; v_call: TRBV9; j_call: TRBJ1-6; cdr3_nt: TGTGCCAGCAGCGTAGGGTCAGGGAATTCACCCCTCCACTTT; cdr3_aa: CASSVGSGNSPLHF
clone_size: .; d_call: TRBD1; v_call: TRBV4-1; j_call: TRBJ1-1; cdr3_nt: TGCGCCAGCAGCCAAGATCTGGGACAGGGCACTGAAGCTTTCTTT; cdr3_aa: CASSQDLGQGTEAFF
clone_size: .; d_call: TRBD1; v_call: TRBV28; j_call: TRBJ1-2; cdr3_nt: TGTGCCAGCAGTTCCCCCAGGGGGGTCTATGGCTACACCTTC; cdr3_aa: CASSSPRGVYGYTF
clone_size: .; d_call: TRBD1; v_call: TRBV7-2; j_call: TRBJ1-2; cdr3_nt: TGTGCCAGCAGCTTAAGGGCCGGGACAGATTCTGGCTACACCTTC; cdr3_aa: CASSLRAGTDSGYTF
clone_size: .; d_call: .; v_call: TRBV5-4; j_call: TRBJ1-1; cdr3_nt: TGTGCCAGCAGCGCCCCGACAGGGAACACTGAAGCTTTCTTT; cdr3_aa: CASSAPTGNTEAFF
clone_size: once; d_call: .; v_call: TRBV5-1; j_call: TRBJ1-1; cdr3_nt: TGCGCCAGCAGCTACAGGTCTGGGGACACTGAAGCTTTCTTT; cdr3_aa: CASSYRSGDTEAFF
clone_size: .; d_call: TRBD2; v_call: TRBV18; j_call: TRBJ2-7; cdr3_nt: TGTGCCAGCTCACCGGGACTAGCCCCAGGGGAGCAGTACTTC; cdr3_aa: CASSPGLAPGEQYF
clone_size: .; d_call: .; v_call: TRBV5-4; j_call: TRBJ2-2; cdr3_nt: TGTGCCAGCAGCTTGGAACCGGGGGAGCTGTTTTTT; cdr3_aa: CASSLEPGELFF
clone_size: .; d_call: TRBD1; v_call: TRBV2; j_call: TRBJ1-4; cdr3_nt: TGTGCCAGCAAGGGACAGGGGAATGAAAAACTGTTTTTT; cdr3_aa: CASKGQGNEKLFF
clone_size: .; d_call: TRBD1; v_call: TRBV9; j_call: TRBJ1-3; cdr3_nt: TGTGCCAGCAGCGTAGGGACAGGAAACTCTGGAAACACCATATATTTT; cdr3_aa: CASSVGTGNSGNTIYF
clone_size: few; d_call: .; v_call: TRBV27; j_call: TRBJ1-2; cdr3_nt: TGTGCCAGCAGTTCGACTGCTTATTATGGCTACACCTTC; cdr3_aa: CASSSTAYYGYTF
clone_size: once; d_call: TRBD1; v_call: TRBV5-6; j_call: TRBJ1-3; cdr3_nt: TGTGCCAGCAGCTTTCGCCAGGGGGTGGGAAACACCATATATTTT; cdr3_aa: CASSFRQGVGNTIYF
clone_size: .; d_call: .; v_call: TRBV7-3; j_call: TRBJ2-3; cdr3_nt: TGTGCCAGCAGCTTGCTTGGGAGCACAGATACGCAGTATTTT; cdr3_aa: CASSLLGSTDTQYF
clone_size: .; d_call: .; v_call: TRBV10-3; j_call: TRBJ2-7; cdr3_nt: TGTGCCATCAGTGAGGGGGACACTTACGAGCAGTACTTC; cdr3_aa: CAISEGDTYEQYF
clone_size: .; d_call: TRBD2; v_call: TRBV13; j_call: TRBJ2-1; cdr3_nt: TGTGCCAGCAGCTTAGACGGGGGGGCCTATGAGCAGTTCTTC; cdr3_aa: CASSLDGGAYEQFF